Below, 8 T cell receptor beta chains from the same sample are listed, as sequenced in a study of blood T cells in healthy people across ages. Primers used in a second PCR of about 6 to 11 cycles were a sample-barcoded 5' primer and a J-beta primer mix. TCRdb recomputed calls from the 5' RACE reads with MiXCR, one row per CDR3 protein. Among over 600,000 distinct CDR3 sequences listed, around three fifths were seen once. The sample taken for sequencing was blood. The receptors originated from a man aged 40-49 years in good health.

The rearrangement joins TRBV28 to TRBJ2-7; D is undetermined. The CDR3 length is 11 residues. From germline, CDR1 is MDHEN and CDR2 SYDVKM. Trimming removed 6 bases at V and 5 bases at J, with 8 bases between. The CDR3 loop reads CASRRADEQYF. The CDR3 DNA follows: TGTGCCAGCAGGAGAGCCGACGAGCAGTACTTC.

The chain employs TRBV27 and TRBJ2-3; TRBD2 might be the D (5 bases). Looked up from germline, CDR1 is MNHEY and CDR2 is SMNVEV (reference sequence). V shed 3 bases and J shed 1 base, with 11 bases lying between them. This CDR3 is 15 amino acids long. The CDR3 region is CASSFVGVGTDTQYF. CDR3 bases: TGTGCCAGCAGTTTTGTGGGAGTGGGCACAGATACGCAGTATTTT.

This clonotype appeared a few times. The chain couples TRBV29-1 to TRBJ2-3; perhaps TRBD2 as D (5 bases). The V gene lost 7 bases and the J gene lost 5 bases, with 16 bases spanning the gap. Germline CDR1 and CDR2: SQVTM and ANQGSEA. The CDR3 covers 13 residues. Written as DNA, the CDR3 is TGCAGCGGGGCGGGCAGACTGGGAGATACGCAGTATTTT. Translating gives CSGAGRLGDTQYF.

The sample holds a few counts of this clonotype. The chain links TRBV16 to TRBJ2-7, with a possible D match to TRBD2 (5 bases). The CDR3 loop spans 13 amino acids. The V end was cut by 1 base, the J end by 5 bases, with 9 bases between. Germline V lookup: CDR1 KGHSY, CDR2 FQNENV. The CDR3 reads CASSQYEGHEQYF. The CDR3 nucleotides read TGTGCCAGCAGCCAATATGAGGGCCACGAGCAGTACTTC.

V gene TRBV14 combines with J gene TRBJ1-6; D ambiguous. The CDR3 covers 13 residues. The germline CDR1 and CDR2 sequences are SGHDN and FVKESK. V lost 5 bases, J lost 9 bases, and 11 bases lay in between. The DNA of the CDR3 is TGTGCCAGCAGCTTGTACGGATCTTCACCCCTCCACTTT. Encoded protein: CASSLYGSSPLHF.

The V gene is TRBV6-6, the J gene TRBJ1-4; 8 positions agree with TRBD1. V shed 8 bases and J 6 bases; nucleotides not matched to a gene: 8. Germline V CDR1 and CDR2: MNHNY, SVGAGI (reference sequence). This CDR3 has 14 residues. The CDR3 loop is CASGTGTGDEKLFF. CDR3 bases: TGTGCCAGCGGAACCGGGACAGGAGATGAAAAACTGTTTTTT.

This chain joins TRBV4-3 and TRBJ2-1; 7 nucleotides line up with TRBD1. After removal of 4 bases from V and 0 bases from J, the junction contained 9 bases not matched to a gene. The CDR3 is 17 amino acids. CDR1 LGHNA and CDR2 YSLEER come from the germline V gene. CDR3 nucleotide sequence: TGCGCCAGCAGCCGATTCCACAGGGGAAGCTCCTACAATGAGCAGTTCTTC. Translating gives CASSRFHRGSSYNEQFF.

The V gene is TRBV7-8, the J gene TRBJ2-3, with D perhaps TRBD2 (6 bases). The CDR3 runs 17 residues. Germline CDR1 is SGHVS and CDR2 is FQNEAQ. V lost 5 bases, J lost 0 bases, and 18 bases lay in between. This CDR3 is CASSRQFASESTDTQYF. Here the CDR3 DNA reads TGTGCCAGCAGCCGACAGTTCGCTAGCGAGAGCACAGATACGCAGTATTTT.